Shown below are 26 T cell receptor beta chains from a single sample sequenced in a study of cytomegalovirus exposure and HLA in healthy donors. The method was immunoSEQ multiplex PCR; TCRdb's version includes in-frame clones alone and lacks a portion of them. The sample includes tens of thousands of clones, more than 95% of them seen just once. Sequenced input: PBMCs. The origin of the receptors is a man aged 18-30 years in good health and CMV-seronegative.

The chain links TRBV7-6 to TRBJ1-6; D remains ambiguous. Germline-derived CDR1 and CDR2 are SGHVS and FNYEAQ. The CDR3 is 16 residues long. Trimming removed 4 bases from V and 10 bases from J, with 20 bases in between. In DNA, the CDR3 is TGTGCCAGCAGCTCACGGGGAACGGGAGTAAACTCACCCCTCCACTTT. Translation: CASSSRGTGVNSPLHF.

This sequence joins TRBV18 and TRBJ1-1; 8 bases are shared with TRBD1. The V gene's germline CDR1 is KGHSH and CDR2 LQKENI. The CDR3 is 15 residues long. V gave up 3 bases and J gave up 5 bases; unmatched junction bases: 8. CDR3 in DNA: TGTGCCAGCTCACCCCCTGACAGGGGCGGAACTGAAGCTTTCTTT. Translation gives CASSPPDRGGTEAFF.

The chain links TRBV6-1 to TRBJ1-2; tentatively, D is TRBD1 (5 bases). CDR3 length: 15 amino acids. Per germline, CDR1 MNHNS and CDR2 SASEGT. V lost 8 bases, J lost 0 bases, and 16 bases lay in between. CDR3 in amino acids: CASCKNRRSNYGYTF. CDR3 DNA: TGTGCCAGCTGCAAAAACAGGAGATCTAACTATGGCTACACCTTC.

The chain carries TRBV4-2 and TRBJ2-5; 10 bases match TRBD2. Germline V gene sequence: CDR1 LGHNA, CDR2 YNFKEQ. The junction had 4 bases not matched to a gene; V was cut back by 0 bases and J by 0 bases. The CDR3 spans 17 residues. The CDR3 DNA reads as TGTGCCAGCAGCCAAGATGTCACTAGCGGGAACCAAGAGACCCAGTACTTC. This codes for CASSQDVTSGNQETQYF.

The chain links TRBV6-1 to TRBJ1-6; possible D gene TRBD1, 5 bases. The CDR3 covers 15 residues. Germline loops: CDR1 MNHNS, CDR2 SASEGT. The ends were cut back, 2 bases at V and 7 bases at J, with 12 bases in the middle. The CDR3 is CASSEFQGKNSPLHF. The DNA of the CDR3 is TGTGCCAGCAGTGAATTTCAGGGAAAAAATTCACCCCTCCACTTT.

The rearrangement links TRBV2 to TRBJ1-2; 9 bases line up with TRBD1. Germline lookup yields CDR1 SNHLY and CDR2 FYNNEI. The V gene end was trimmed by 7 bases and the J gene end by 2 bases; junction bases not matched to a gene: 2. The CDR3 is 13 amino acids. CDR3 DNA sequence: TGTGCCAGCAAGGGACAGGGAAACTATGGCTACACCTTC. Its protein product is CASKGQGNYGYTF.

V usage is TRBV7-9 and J usage is TRBJ1-6; 8 bases map to TRBD1. Germline-derived CDR1 and CDR2 are SEHNR and FQNEAQ (reference sequence). J gave up 10 bases and V 2 bases, and 4 bases lay outside the gene matches. The CDR3 extends over 14 amino acids. The CDR3 spells CASSLNRGGSPLHF. The CDR3 DNA reads TGTGCCAGCAGCTTAAACAGGGGGGGATCACCCCTCCACTTT. Full variable domain (outside the CDR3, taken from reference TRBV7-9 and TRBJ1-6): DTGVSQNPRHKITKRGQNVTFRCDPISEHNRLYWYRQTLGQGPEFLTYFQNEAQLEKSRLLSDRFSAERPKGSFSTLEIQRTEQGDSAMYLCASSLNRGGSPLHFGNGTRLTVT.

The V gene is TRBV7-2, the J gene TRBJ1-1; D gene ambiguous. The CDR3 spans 13 residues. Germline V gene sequence: CDR1 SGHTA, CDR2 FQGNSA. V lost 1 base and J 4 bases, leaving 7 bases between the germline ends. Here the CDR3 reads CASSLGESTEAFF. Here the CDR3 DNA reads TGTGCCAGCAGCTTAGGGGAGTCCACTGAAGCTTTCTTT.

This clone is a singleton in its sample. This chain uses TRBV5-1 with TRBJ2-7; possibly TRBD1 for D (5 bases). V dropped 4 bases and J dropped 2 bases, with 13 bases sitting between them. The CDR3 is 14 residues long. Germline CDR1 SGHRS, CDR2 YFSETQ. The DNA of the CDR3 is TGCGCCAGCAGCGACGTTGACAGTACCTACGAGCAGTACTTC. As protein: CASSDVDSTYEQYF.

The chain couples TRBV21-1 to TRBJ2-3; the D call of TRBD2 is as the table states it, not checked on the DNA. TRBV21-1 is a pseudogene locus. The CDR3 has 20 amino acids. The CDR3, as DNA: TGTGCCAGCAGCAAAGTAGACAGGGGGCGGCTAGCGGGAGTCACAGATACGCAGTATTTT. The encoded protein is CASSKVDRGRLAGVTDTQYF.

This chain joins TRBV19 and TRBJ2-3, with 10 bases fitting TRBD2. Losses at the gene ends were 6 bases for V and 2 bases for J; bases not matched to a gene: 5. Germline assignment: CDR1 LNHDA and CDR2 SQIVND (reference sequence). This CDR3 contains 15 residues. CDR3 region: CASSLGLAYTDTQYF. CDR3 DNA sequence: TGTGCCAGTAGCTTGGGACTAGCGTACACAGATACGCAGTATTTT.

V gene TRBV6-4 combines with J gene TRBJ2-1, with TRBD2 matching 9 bases. With V trimmed by 3 bases and J by 5 bases, 5 bases remained unmatched. From germline, CDR1 is MRHNA and CDR2 SNTAGT. The CDR3 length is 15 residues. CDR3 in amino acids: CASSERASGNNEQFF. In DNA, the CDR3 is TGTGCCAGCAGTGAGAGGGCTAGCGGGAACAATGAGCAGTTCTTC.

This chain uses TRBV11-3 with TRBJ2-2; D possibly corresponds to TRBD2 (6 bases). This CDR3 has 15 residues. CDR1 is SGHNT and CDR2 is YENEEA in the germline V gene. V shed 3 bases and J shed 2 bases, with 10 bases lying between them. This chain's CDR3 is CASSLHTSNTGELFF. CDR3 nucleotide sequence: TGTGCCAGCAGCTTGCATACTAGCAACACCGGGGAGCTGTTTTTT.

The count of this clone is one. V and J are TRBV27 and TRBJ2-7, with 9 bases that match TRBD2. The CDR3 spans 15 residues. Germline V CDR1 and CDR2: MNHEY, SMNVEV (reference sequence). V trimming: 4 bases; J trimming: 1 base; junction bases outside the gene matches: 5. CDR3 nucleotide sequence: TGTGCCAGCAGTTCCGTCCTAGCGGGGTCCTACGAGCAGTACTTC. This encodes CASSSVLAGSYEQYF.

The V and J genes are TRBV2 and TRBJ2-7, with D hard to call. This CDR3 comprises 14 residues. Trimming took off 1 base at V and 4 bases at J, with 11 bases between the two ends. Germline V gene sequence: CDR1 SNHLY, CDR2 FYNNEI. CDR3 DNA sequence: TGTGCCAGCAGTGAAGGTGTAGGAGCTTACGAGCAGTACTTC. Translated: CASSEGVGAYEQYF.

This rearrangement joins TRBV6-5 to TRBJ2-7, with 8 bases identical to TRBD1. V dropped 5 bases and J dropped 2; count of bases not matched to a gene: 8. Germline CDR1 and CDR2: MNHEY and SVGAGI. CDR3 size: 15 residues. Written as DNA, the CDR3 is TGTGCCAGCAGTCCCAGGGGGACAGGCCCCTACGAGCAGTACTTC. The encoded protein is CASSPRGTGPYEQYF.

A word on this clone: This sample also contains other DNA sequences that code for the same CDR3. The rearrangement joins TRBV5-4 to TRBJ2-7, with D possibly matching TRBD1 (6 bases). From germline, CDR1 is SGHNT and CDR2 YYREEE (reference sequence). This CDR3 is built from 13 residues. Trimming took off 0 bases at V and 5 bases at J, with 9 bases between the two ends. In DNA, the CDR3 is TGTGCCAGCAGCTTGGACAGGGAAAACGAGCAGTACTTC. Translating it yields CASSLDRENEQYF.

V is TRBV6-4 and J is TRBJ2-2; no clear D gene. The germline CDR1 and CDR2 sequences are MRHNA and SNTAGT. The CDR3 length is 15 residues. The V gene lost 3 bases and the J gene lost 3 bases, with 11 bases spanning the gap. The CDR3 loop is CASSDSQDYTGELFF. The CDR3 region has the DNA TGTGCCAGCAGTGATTCTCAAGACTACACCGGGGAGCTGTTTTTT.

The genes are TRBV28 and TRBJ1-2; the match to TRBD1 covers 9 bases. Looked up from germline, CDR1 is MDHEN and CDR2 is SYDVKM. The V segment lost 4 bases and the J segment 6 bases; nucleotides outside the gene matches: 9. This CDR3 has 15 amino acids. This CDR3 reads CASSSPNRGQDGYTF. CDR3 in DNA: TGTGCCAGCAGTTCTCCTAACAGGGGGCAGGATGGCTACACCTTC.

CDR3 protein: CASSEPRDRGNGYTF. CDR3 sequence (DNA): TGTGCCAGCAGTGAGCCCCGGGACAGGGGCAATGGCTACACCTTC. The rearrangement joins TRBV6-1 to TRBJ1-2; 10 positions agree with TRBD1. Trimming removed 3 bases from V and 6 bases from J; junction bases left unmatched: 7. The CDR3 contains 15 residues. The germline gives CDR1 MNHNS, CDR2 SASEGT.

The chain joins TRBV28 to TRBJ2-1; D not resolved. This CDR3 region has 13 residues. Germline-derived CDR1 and CDR2 are MDHEN and SYDVKM. V was shortened by 5 bases and J by 7 bases, with 12 bases between the two germline ends. The CDR3 nucleotides read TGTGCCAGCAGTCCCACGGAGTTGAATGAGCAGTTCTTC. As protein: CASSPTELNEQFF.

This clone was seen only once. The chain employs TRBV9 and TRBJ1-2; TRBD1 is a possible D gene (6 bases). Deletions cut 5 bases from V and 4 bases from J, with 15 bases between. This CDR3 contains 14 residues. In germline, CDR1 is SGDLS, CDR2 YYNGEE. CDR3 DNA sequence: TGTGCCAGCAGGGGGGGGCCCCACCCCTATGGCTACACCTTC. It yields the protein CASRGGPHPYGYTF.

This clone was counted once. The chain recombines TRBV18 with TRBJ2-7; the D is unclear. CDR1 is KGHSH and CDR2 is LQKENI in the germline V gene. V lost 0 bases and J lost 3, with 9 bases in between. The CDR3 is made up of 14 amino acids. The CDR3 DNA reads as TGTGCCAGCTCACCACCTGACACCTACTACGAGCAGTACTTC. As protein: CASSPPDTYYEQYF.

The gene calls are TRBV7-9 and TRBJ2-7; 7 nucleotides line up with TRBD2. The junction had 0 bases not matched to a gene; V was cut back by 0 bases and J by 1 base. CDR3 length equals 14 residues. Germline V CDR1 and CDR2: SEHNR, FQNEAQ (reference sequence). As DNA, the CDR3 is TGTGCCAGCAGCTTAGCGGGAGGGTCCTACGAGCAGTACTTC. Protein sequence: CASSLAGGSYEQYF.

The chain has TRBV7-2 and TRBJ1-2; 10 positions match TRBD1. J lost 5 bases, V lost 3 bases, and 6 bases had no gene match. Germline V CDR1 and CDR2: SGHTA, FQGNSA. The CDR3 runs to 15 residues. The CDR3 is CASSLPGQGPYGYTF. As DNA, the CDR3 is TGTGCCAGCAGCTTGCCGGGACAGGGGCCTTATGGCTACACCTTC.

The chain links TRBV7-8 to TRBJ2-2; the match to TRBD1 covers 9 bases. CDR1 is SGHVS and CDR2 is FQNEAQ in the germline V gene. The V segment lost 5 bases and the J segment 3 bases; nucleotides outside the gene matches: 4. This CDR3 has 15 amino acids. The CDR3 DNA reads as TGTGCCAGCAGCATAGGGACAGGGTACACCGGGGAGCTGTTTTTT. Translated: CASSIGTGYTGELFF. Full variable domain (outside the CDR3, taken from reference TRBV7-8 and TRBJ2-2): GAGVSQSPRYKVAKRGQDVALRCDPISGHVSLFWYQQALGQGPEFLTYFQNEAQLDKSGLPSDRFFAERPEGSVSTLKIQRTQQEDSAVYLCASSIGTGYTGELFFGEGSRLTVL.